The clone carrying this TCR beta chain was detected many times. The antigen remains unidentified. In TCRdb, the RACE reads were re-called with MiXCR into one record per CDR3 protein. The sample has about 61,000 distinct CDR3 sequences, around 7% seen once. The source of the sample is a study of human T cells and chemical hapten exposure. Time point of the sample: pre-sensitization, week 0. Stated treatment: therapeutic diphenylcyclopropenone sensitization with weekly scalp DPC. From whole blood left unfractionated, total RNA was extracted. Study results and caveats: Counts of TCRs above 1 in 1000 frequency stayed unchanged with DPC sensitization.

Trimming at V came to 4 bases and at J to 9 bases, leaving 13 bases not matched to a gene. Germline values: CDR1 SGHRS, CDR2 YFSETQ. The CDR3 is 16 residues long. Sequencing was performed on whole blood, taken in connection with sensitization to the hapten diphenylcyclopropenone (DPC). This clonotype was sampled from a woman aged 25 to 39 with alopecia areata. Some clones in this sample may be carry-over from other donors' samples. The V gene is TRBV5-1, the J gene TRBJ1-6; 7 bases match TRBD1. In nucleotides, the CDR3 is TGCGCCAGCAGCCTTCTCCTGGACAGGTCGGGTTCACCCCTCCACTTT. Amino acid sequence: CASSLLLDRSGSPLHF.